This entry describes one TCR beta chain. The CDR3 has 13 residues. The germline V and J ends were trimmed by 3 bases and 6 bases, with 9 bases remaining between them. The sample belongs to a study of blood T cell repertoires in COVID-19. TCRdb keeps only in-frame clones here, not all; method: immunoSEQ multiplex PCR. Here the sample spans just over 70,000 clones, about 93% being singletons. The sample was peripheral blood. The J gene is TRBJ1-5, the V gene TRBV12-3 or TRBV12-4; D is unclear. The sequence was collected from a human donor in a cohort sampled during active COVID-19. CDR3 sequence: CASSLDLGQPQHF. The CDR3 nucleotides read TGTGCCAGCAGTTTGGATCTAGGTCAGCCCCAGCATTTT.